The clone carrying this T cell receptor (beta chain) showed up just a few times. The data stem from a study of control samples from healthy donors and cancer patients. Generated by immunoSEQ multiplex PCR, the TCRdb table keeps only in-frame clones and is missing some. This table has fewer than 100,000 clones, approximately 78% appearing once. Per germline, CDR1 MNHNY and CDR2 SVGAGI (reference sequence). V lost 3 bases and J lost 0, with 11 bases in between. The CDR3 runs 15 residues. The sample comprised blood. V usage is TRBV6-6 and J usage is TRBJ1-2; D unclear. This TCR came from a woman aged 60-75 years in good health. The CDR3 sequence is CASSYGDGSNYGYTF. As DNA, the CDR3 is TGTGCCAGCAGTTATGGAGACGGATCTAACTATGGCTACACCTTC.